One and the same sample provided the 12 T cell receptor beta chains below, sequenced in a study of blood T cell repertoires in COVID-19. Using immunoSEQ multiplex PCR, the repertoire was profiled, and TCRdb retains in-frame clones only, with some absent. This sample has about 270,000 clones, with 80% to 90% found just once. Sequenced input: peripheral blood. The receptors derive from a woman aged 25 to 39 with COVID-19, enrolled during active disease.

This clone occurred a few times. The rearrangement uses TRBV6-1 and TRBJ1-1; D call uncertain. Germline CDR1 reads MNHNS; CDR2 reads SASEGT. CDR3 size: 13 residues. The V end lost 2 bases, the J end lost 3 bases, and 7 bases lay between the germline ends. The DNA of the CDR3 is TGTGCCAGCAGTGAATGGCCTTACACTGAAGCTTTCTTT. Translated, it gives CASSEWPYTEAFF.

This chain joins TRBV4-2 and TRBJ2-7; 9 nucleotides agree with TRBD2. The J segment lost 2 bases and the V segment lost 0 bases, leaving 5 bases of the junction unmatched. Germline CDR1 and CDR2: LGHNA and YNFKEQ. The CDR3 runs 16 residues. CDR3 bases: TGTGCCAGCAGCCAAGATTGGGGCGGGGGGGCCTACGAGCAGTACTTC. It specifies CASSQDWGGGAYEQYF.

The rearrangement links TRBV28 to TRBJ1-1; unclear D gene. The ends were cut back, 6 bases at V and 5 bases at J, with 16 bases in the middle. The CDR3 has 14 residues. The germline V gene has CDR1 MDHEN and CDR2 SYDVKM. The CDR3 reads CASREGSPRTEAFF. The CDR3 bases are TGTGCCAGCAGGGAAGGGAGCCCCAGGACTGAAGCTTTCTTT.

The V call is TRBV19, the J call TRBJ2-1, with D tentatively TRBD2 (6 bases). The CDR3 runs to 15 residues. Per germline, CDR1 LNHDA and CDR2 SQIVND (reference sequence). The V end lost 4 bases, the J end lost 0 bases, and 10 bases lay between the germline ends. Written as DNA, the CDR3 is TGTGCCAGTAGTACGGACGGGAGCTCCTACAATGAGCAGTTCTTC. It specifies CASSTDGSSYNEQFF. Based on the CDR3 plus reference TRBV19 and TRBJ2-1, the full variable domain is DGGITQSPKYLFRKEGQNVTLSCEQNLNHDAMYWYRQDPGQGLRLIYYSQIVNDFQKGDIAEGYSVSREKKESFPLTVTSAQKNPTAFYLCASSTDGSSYNEQFFGPGTRLTVL.

In DNA form, the CDR3 reads TGCAGCCCCTCGCGGCGGGGGGTCACTGAAGCTTTCTTT. Translation gives CSPSRRGVTEAFF. The chain is built from TRBV29-1 and TRBJ1-1, with D perhaps matching TRBD1 (5 bases). This CDR3 contains 13 residues. V gave up 8 bases and J gave up 4 bases, with 17 bases separating them. Germline values: CDR1 SQVTM, CDR2 ANQGSEA.

The rearrangement uses TRBV5-1 and TRBJ2-2; tentative D call: TRBD1 (5 bases). V lost 4 bases and J lost 2, with 9 bases in between. Germline V gives CDR1 SGHRS, CDR2 YFSETQ. This CDR3 has 14 residues. In DNA, the CDR3 is TGCGCCAGCAGCCAGACAGCAAACACCGGGGAGCTGTTTTTT. Encoded protein: CASSQTANTGELFF. The full variable domain, in which reference TRBV5-1 and TRBJ2-2 provide the parts outside the CDR3, is KAGVTQTPRYLIKTRGQQVTLSCSPISGHRSVSWYQQTPGQGLQFLFEYFSETQRNKGNFPGRFSGRQFSNSRSEMNVSTLELGDSALYLCASSQTANTGELFFGEGSRLTVL.

V gene TRBV27 combines with J gene TRBJ2-7, with TRBD1 matching over 9 bases. There are 15 residues in the CDR3. Trimming cost V 5 bases and J 5 bases; bases outside gene matches: 10. The germline gives CDR1 MNHEY, CDR2 SMNVEV (reference sequence). The CDR3 spells CASSHTGTGYHEQYF. The DNA for the CDR3 is TGTGCCAGCAGTCATACCGGGACAGGGTACCACGAGCAGTACTTC.

The chain employs TRBV19 and TRBJ1-1; D not resolved. Trimming took 3 bases from V and 2 from J, leaving 7 bases between them. The CDR3 runs 13 residues. Germline values: CDR1 LNHDA, CDR2 SQIVND (reference sequence). The CDR3, as DNA: TGTGCCAGTAGTATGCGGGGAAACACTGAAGCTTTCTTT. Translating gives CASSMRGNTEAFF.

V and J are TRBV6-5 and TRBJ2-3; 10 nucleotides match TRBD1. This CDR3 has 15 residues. The germline CDR1 and CDR2 sequences are MNHEY and SVGAGI. V lost 6 bases and J lost 0; bases outside the gene matches: 3. The CDR3 spells CASRGTGASTDTQYF. The CDR3 region has the DNA TGTGCCAGCAGGGGGACAGGGGCTAGCACAGATACGCAGTATTTT.

V is TRBV6-5 and J is TRBJ2-7; D is possibly TRBD1 (6 bases). The V and J ends lost 6 bases and 2 bases respectively, with 14 bases between them. The CDR3 consists of 14 residues. The germline CDR1 and CDR2 sequences are MNHEY and SVGAGI. The DNA for the CDR3 is TGTGCCAGCAGGGTTCGACAGGCTACCTACGAGCAGTACTTC. The encoded protein is CASRVRQATYEQYF.

This rearrangement joins TRBV13 to TRBJ2-4; tentatively, D is TRBD2 (6 bases). The CDR3 loop spans 15 amino acids. CDR1 PRHDT and CDR2 FYEKMQ come from the germline V gene (reference sequence). With 5 bases removed from V and 0 bases from J, the gap between germline ends came to 11 bases. The CDR3 region has the DNA TGTGCCAGCAGCAACTGGGGGGAAGCCAAAAACATTCAGTACTTC. Translated, it gives CASSNWGEAKNIQYF.

The CDR3 protein is CASTVGERYNEQFF. The CDR3 nucleotides read TGTGCCAGCACCGTCGGGGAACGATACAATGAGCAGTTCTTC. J is TRBJ2-1 and V is TRBV5-6; D possibly corresponds to TRBD2 (5 bases). This CDR3 has 14 amino acids. Trimming pared 6 bases from V and 4 bases from J, leaving 14 bases between. Looked up from germline, CDR1 is SGHDT and CDR2 is YYEEEE.